A selection of T cell receptor beta chains follows, all from one sample in a study of breast tumors, draining lymph nodes, adjacent tissues. One entry per CDR3 protein, called by TCRdb with MiXCR from the multiplex PCR reads. The sample has 85,000 to 120,000 distinct CDR3 sequences; less than 40% are singletons. Sequenced: axillary lymph node tissue. These receptors all stem from a female donor with breast cancer. Some clones in this sample may be carry-over from other donors' samples. Each CDR3 is given with its conserved first and last residue. A D gene is named only where the DNA matches it firmly. Clone size is shown for a subset of rows, as once, few, many or a class of expanded clone.

>many|.|TRBV12-5|TRBJ2-1
TGTGCTAGTGGGAACTATCGGGACACTTCCTACAATGAGCAGTTCTTC
CASGNYRDTSYNEQFF
>.|.|TRBV24-1|TRBJ1-4
TGTGCCACCAGTGGAGCTAATGAAGAACTGTTTTTT
CATSGANEELFF
>.|TRBD1|TRBV7-9|TRBJ2-7
TGTGCCAGCAGCCGCTCAACAGGGGCCAGCTCCTACGAGCAGTACTTC
CASSRSTGASSYEQYF
>.|TRBD1|TRBV5-1|TRBJ2-5
TGCGCCAGCAGCCCTCAGGACAGGGGGAAGACCCAGTACTTC
CASSPQDRGKTQYF
>many|.|TRBV18|TRBJ1-2
TGTGCCAGCTCACCACCAGCCTCCCCGGCTGGCTACACCTTC
CASSPPASPAGYTF
>.|.|TRBV2|TRBJ2-5
TGTGCCAGCAGGGGGGACGGCAGCAATCAGCCCCAGTACTTC
CASRGDGSNQPQYF
>many|.|TRBV9|TRBJ1-3
TGTGCCAGCAGCCCCCAGCCTGGAAACACCATATATTTT
CASSPQPGNTIYF
>many|.|TRBV28|TRBJ1-2
TGTGCCATCCGGGTCTCCGGGAGCTACACCTTC
CAIRVSGSYTF
>many|.|TRBV20-1|TRBJ2-5
TGCAGTGCTAGAGTCCTAGCGGCAACCCCAGGGGGTCAAGAGACCCAGTACTTC
CSARVLAATPGGQETQYF
>many|.|TRBV28|TRBJ2-1
TGTGCCAGCAGCCCAACGGACCCTATAAAAAATGAGCAGTTCTTC
CASSPTDPIKNEQFF
>many|.|TRBV19|TRBJ1-2
TGTGCCAGTAGTATCCCCGGTCGTGATCTATGGTACTATGGCTACACCTTC
CASSIPGRDLWYYGYTF
>.|.|TRBV5-1|TRBJ2-7
TGCGCCAGCAGCTCAACCGGGACGGGGTTCGACGGGCAGTACTTC
CASSSTGTGFDGQYF
>many|TRBD2|TRBV27|TRBJ2-3
TGTGCCAGCAGTTGGACTAGCGGATCAGATACGCAGTATTTT
CASSWTSGSDTQYF
>.|.|TRBV11-3|TRBJ1-4
TGTGCCAGCAGCTCCGGGTCGAATGAAAAACTGTTTTTT
CASSSGSNEKLFF
>many|.|TRBV7-9|TRBJ2-3
TGTGCCAGCAGCTTAGGGACAGAGTATTTT
CASSLGTEYF
>many|.|TRBV20-1|TRBJ2-7
TGCAGTGCTAGGTCAAGGGGCCCCTACGAGCAGTACTTC
CSARSRGPYEQYF
>many|TRBD1|TRBV19|TRBJ2-2
TGTGCCAGTAGTGTGGGACAGGGGGCGCCCGGGGAGCTGTTTTTT
CASSVGQGAPGELFF
>.|.|TRBV6-2/TRBV6-3|TRBJ1-3
TGTGCCAGCGGCAGGACAGCCGAAAACACCATATATTTT
CASGRTAENTIYF
>many|.|TRBV7-2|TRBJ1-2
TGTGCCAGCAGCTTAGGGGGAGCTGGCTACACCTTC
CASSLGGAGYTF
>.|.|TRBV5-4|TRBJ2-7
.
CASSLRQLSISVPDDRAPREQYF
>many|.|TRBV4-3|TRBJ2-3
TGCGCCAGCAGCCCCGGTATGGGCACAGATACGCAGTATTTT
CASSPGMGTDTQYF
>.|.|TRBV19|TRBJ1-6
TGTGCCAGTAGCCTGTGGGCCAGGGAGGATTCCCCCCTCCACTTT
CASSLWAREDSPLHF
>once|TRBD2|TRBV4-3|TRBJ2-2
TGCGCCAGCAGCTTCCAGCGGGGCGGGGAGCTGTTTTTT
CASSFQRGGELFF
>many|.|TRBV2|TRBJ1-5
TGTGCCAGCAGTGAGAGATATAGCAATCAGCCCCAGCATTTT
CASSERYSNQPQHF
>many|.|TRBV19|TRBJ1-2
TGTGCCAGTAGTAGCCCGGGACATGCTAACTATGGCTACACCTTC
CASSSPGHANYGYTF
>.|.|TRBV5-6|TRBJ2-3
TGTGCCAGCAGCTTGCGCAGCCCCGACGATACGCAGTATTTT
CASSLRSPDDTQYF
>.|TRBD1|TRBV6-1|TRBJ2-2
TGTGCCAGCAGTCTTAGGACAGGGGGCACCGGGGAGCTGTTTTTT
CASSLRTGGTGELFF
>.|TRBD1|TRBV5-1|TRBJ1-1
TGCGCCAGCAGACCGGGACAGCAGAACACTGAAGCTTTCTTT
CASRPGQQNTEAFF
>.|.|TRBV7-2|TRBJ1-5
TGTGCCAGCAGCTTAGACCGAGCCAGACAGCATTTT
CASSLDRARQHF
>many|TRBD2|TRBV10-3|TRBJ2-3
TGTGCCATCAGGCCCGGGACTAGCGGGAGGTTAACAGATACGCAGTATTTT
CAIRPGTSGRLTDTQYF
>.|TRBD2|TRBV20-1|TRBJ2-5
TGCAGTGCTAGAACGGGGGGGGCCACAGAGACCCAGTACTTC
CSARTGGATETQYF
>.|TRBD1|TRBV12-3/TRBV12-4|TRBJ1-1
TGTGCCAGCAGAGTACAGGGGGCGGGTGCTGAAGCTTTCTTT
CASRVQGAGAEAFF
>many|TRBD2|TRBV19|TRBJ2-3
TGTGCCAGTATGGGACTAGCGGGTGGCACAGATACGCAGTATTTT
CASMGLAGGTDTQYF
>many|TRBD1|TRBV5-5|TRBJ1-2
TGTGCCAGCAGCTTCGGAATACAGGGGGCTGGCTACACCTTC
CASSFGIQGAGYTF
>many|.|TRBV20-1|TRBJ2-2
TGCAGTGCCCCTAAAGGAGTCGACACCGGGGAGCTGTTTTTT
CSAPKGVDTGELFF
>many|TRBD2|TRBV5-1|TRBJ2-1
TGCGCCAGCAGCGAAGGACTAGCGGGCGCCAGCTCCTACAATGAGCAGTTCTTC
CASSEGLAGASSYNEQFF
>many|.|TRBV5-1|TRBJ2-7
TGCGCCAGCAGCTTGGCCGGGGCGTTTAACTCCTACGAGCAGTACTTC
CASSLAGAFNSYEQYF
>many|.|TRBV30|TRBJ1-5
TGTGCCTGGAGTGTACTAAGAGATCAGCCCCAGCATTTT
CAWSVLRDQPQHF
>many|TRBD2|TRBV24-1|TRBJ2-2
TGTGCCACCAGTTCTTTAGCGGGGGCTCTCACCGGGGAGCTGTTTTTT
CATSSLAGALTGELFF
>many|TRBD1|TRBV19|TRBJ2-3
TGTGCCAGTAGTAGTGGGGGGACAGGGTTCACAGATACGCAGTATTTT
CASSSGGTGFTDTQYF
>many|.|TRBV24-1|TRBJ2-2
TGTGCCACCAGTGATTTCCCTCGGAGGGCGGGCGGGGAGCTGTTTTTT
CATSDFPRRAGGELFF
>.|.|TRBV15|TRBJ2-1
TGTGCCACCAGCAGAACGGGGGACGTCAATGAGCAGTTCTTC
CATSRTGDVNEQFF
>few|.|TRBV5-1|TRBJ1-1
TGCGCCAGCAGCCATGAAACAGGATACGCCAGCACTGAAGCTTTCTTT
CASSHETGYASTEAFF
>.|TRBD1|TRBV15|TRBJ1-2
TGTGGCACCAGCAGAGATAGGACAGGATATGGCTACACCTTC
CGTSRDRTGYGYTF
>many|.|TRBV6-6|TRBJ1-4
TGTGCCAGCAGTTACGTGACAACTAATGAAAAACTGTTTTTT
CASSYVTTNEKLFF
>few|TRBD1|TRBV9|TRBJ2-5
TGTGCCAGCAGCGTAGCGACAGGGTACCAAGAGACCCAGTACTTC
CASSVATGYQETQYF
>many|TRBD1|TRBV25-1|TRBJ2-5
TGTGCCAGCAGTGAGCTCGCCGCAGGGGGCCGAGAGACCCAGTACTTC
CASSELAAGGRETQYF
>many|.|TRBV11-2|TRBJ1-4
TGTGCCAGCAGCTTAGCCGGAGCTAATGAAAAACTGTTTTTT
CASSLAGANEKLFF
>many|TRBD1|TRBV19|TRBJ2-5
TGTGCCAGTAGTATAGATCTCAACAGGGGTTCCGAGACCCAGTACTTC
CASSIDLNRGSETQYF
>many|.|TRBV7-2|TRBJ1-2
TGTGCCAGCAGCCTCGGACAGAGGATCTATGGCTACACCTTC
CASSLGQRIYGYTF
>many|.|TRBV6-6|TRBJ1-2
TGTGCCAGCAGTGGGGGAGAGGGGTATGGCTACACCTTC
CASSGGEGYGYTF
>many|.|TRBV7-9|TRBJ2-1
TGTGCCAGCAGCCCCCGACTTATAACCTACAATGAGCAGTTCTTC
CASSPRLITYNEQFF
>many|.|TRBV28|TRBJ2-5
TGTGCCAGCAGTTCCCCGCAGGGACAGACCCAGTACTTC
CASSSPQGQTQYF
>many|TRBD2|TRBV10-3|TRBJ2-5
TGTGCCATCGGCGGGGAGGGCCGGCAGACCCAGTACTTC
CAIGGEGRQTQYF
>many|.|TRBV11-3|TRBJ2-2
TGTGCCAGCAGCGATCCCGGGGGATCGGGGGAGCTGTTTTTT
CASSDPGGSGELFF
>many|TRBD2|TRBV5-1|TRBJ2-3
TGCGCCAGCAGCTTAAAACTAGCGGGAGGGCCTGGAGATACGCAGTATTTT
CASSLKLAGGPGDTQYF
>.|TRBD1|TRBV20-1|TRBJ2-5
TGCAGTGCTGATACCGGGACAGGGACTCCCCAAGAGACCCAGTACTTC
CSADTGTGTPQETQYF
>many|TRBD1|TRBV7-9|TRBJ1-1
TGTGCCAGCAGCTTGAAGGGACAGTTCACTGAAGCTTTCTTT
CASSLKGQFTEAFF
>.|TRBD1|TRBV4-2|TRBJ1-2
TGTGCCAGCAGCCCGACAGGGGGCGTGTATGGCTACACCTTC
CASSPTGGVYGYTF
>many|.|TRBV27|TRBJ2-7
TGTGCCAGCAGTTTCGGCAGGGGCTACGAGCAGTACTTC
CASSFGRGYEQYF